One sample yielded the 14 T cell receptor beta chains listed below, sequenced in a study of blood T cell repertoires in COVID-19. Here immunoSEQ multiplex PCR was the method, and the copy in TCRdb shows in-frame clones only, minus some. The sample consists of 65,000 to 80,000 clones, around nine tenths of them appearing once. Sequences were obtained from peripheral blood. The receptors originated from a human donor in a cohort sampled during active COVID-19.

The V gene is TRBV6-2 or TRBV6-3, the J gene TRBJ1-1; TRBD1 agrees at 9 bases. The CDR3 length is 12 residues. Germline CDR1 reads MNHEY; CDR2 reads SVGEGT. Trimming at V came to 5 bases and at J to 7 bases, leaving 2 bases not matched to a gene. The CDR3 spells CASSDRGVEAFF. CDR3 DNA sequence: TGTGCCAGCAGTGACAGGGGGGTTGAAGCTTTCTTT.

The rearrangement links TRBV6-5 to TRBJ2-2, with a weak D call TRBD1 (5 bases). Germline V gives CDR1 MNHEY, CDR2 SVGAGI. There are 14 residues in the CDR3. Between the trimmed V and J ends, which lost 4 bases and 7 bases, there was a span of 13 bases. The CDR3 loop reads CASSWGQHDGELFF. DNA for the CDR3: TGTGCCAGCAGTTGGGGCCAGCATGACGGGGAGCTGTTTTTT.

The V call is TRBV29-1, the J call TRBJ1-5, with 7 bases aligning to TRBD1. CDR1 is SQVTM, CDR2 ANQGSEA, per germline. V shed 7 bases and J 0 bases; nucleotides not matched to a gene: 15. CDR3 size: 17 residues. CDR3 loop: CSAKKIRRDSSNQPQHF. CDR3 DNA sequence: TGCAGCGCCAAAAAAATACGTCGGGACAGTAGCAATCAGCCCCAGCATTTT.

Only one count was recorded for this clone. The gene calls are TRBV3-1 (or the pseudogene TRBV3-2) and TRBJ1-5; D is undetermined. The CDR3 extends over 14 amino acids. Trimming removed 1 base from V and 3 bases from J, with 7 bases in between. Per germline, CDR1 LGHDT and CDR2 YNNKEL (reference sequence). This chain's CDR3 is CASSQGQDNQPQHF. The CDR3 coding sequence is TGTGCCAGCAGCCAAGGGCAGGACAATCAGCCCCAGCATTTT.

The V gene is TRBV5-6, the J gene TRBJ1-2; 9 bases are a match to TRBD1. The germline V gene encodes CDR1 SGHDT and CDR2 YYEEEE. V trimming: 5 bases; J trimming: 8 bases; junction bases outside the gene matches: 10. The CDR3 contains 14 residues. The CDR3 loop reads CASSYIQGAGGYTF. The CDR3 DNA sequence: TGTGCCAGCAGTTATATACAGGGGGCCGGGGGCTACACCTTC. Complete variable domain (other parts from reference TRBV5-6 and TRBJ1-2): DAGVTQSPTHLIKTRGQQVTLRCSPKSGHDTVSWYQQALGQGPQFIFQYYEEEERQRGNFPDRFSGHQFPNYSSELNVNALLLGDSALYLCASSYIQGAGGYTFGSGTRLTVV.

The chain recombines TRBV27 with TRBJ2-1; 9 bases fit TRBD1. The CDR3 is 15 residues long. The germline CDR1 and CDR2 sequences are MNHEY and SMNVEV (reference sequence). V was pared by 4 bases and J by 5 bases, with 6 bases of the junction left unmatched. In nucleotides, the CDR3 is TGTGCCAGCAGTTCACACAGGGGGCAGGACAATGAGCAGTTCTTC. Encoded protein: CASSSHRGQDNEQFF.

The V gene is TRBV7-9, the J gene TRBJ1-2; 7 bases are a match to TRBD1. Looked up from germline, CDR1 is SEHNR and CDR2 is FQNEAQ (reference sequence). V was clipped by 3 bases and J by 6 bases; unmatched bases: 7. CDR3 size: 14 residues. The CDR3, as DNA: TGTGCCAGCAGCTTGGGCAGGGGGTGGGATGGCTACACCTTC. Its translation: CASSLGRGWDGYTF.

V is TRBV6-5 and J is TRBJ1-3; TRBD1 agrees at 7 bases. V shed 6 bases, J shed 8 bases, and the junction held 10 bases outside the gene matches. The CDR3 has 14 residues. Germline V gene data show CDR1 as MNHEY and CDR2 as SVGAGI. The CDR3 DNA follows: TGTGCCAGCAGGCCCCGATTTACAGGGGACACCATATATTTT. It translates to CASRPRFTGDTIYF.

The chain links TRBV2 to TRBJ2-3; 9 positions agree with TRBD2. After removal of 6 bases from V and 3 bases from J, the junction contained 7 bases not matched to a gene. The CDR3 loop spans 15 amino acids. CDR1 and CDR2 (germline): SNHLY, FYNNEI. The CDR3 DNA reads as TGTGCCAGCAGGGCTTTAGCGGGGGCGACAGATACGCAGTATTTT. This gives the protein CASRALAGATDTQYF.

The chain joins TRBV30 to TRBJ1-3; perhaps TRBD1 as D (5 bases). The length of the CDR3 is 15 residues. CDR1 and CDR2 from the germline V gene are GTSNPN and SVGIG (reference sequence). Deletions cut 4 bases from V and 3 bases from J, with 16 bases between. DNA of the CDR3: TGTGCCTGGATCCCTGGGGCAGGTCTTGGAAACACCATATATTTT. Amino acids: CAWIPGAGLGNTIYF.

The DNA for the CDR3 is TGCGCCAGCAGTACCCAAGTGGACACGTTCAATCAGCCCCAGCATTTT. Its translation: CASSTQVDTFNQPQHF. The chain couples TRBV4-3 to TRBJ1-5; D may be TRBD1 (5 bases). The germline V and J ends were trimmed by 6 bases and 3 bases, with 18 bases remaining between them. CDR1 is LGHNA and CDR2 is YSLEER in the germline V gene. The CDR3 is 16 amino acids.

The chain combines TRBV6-1 with TRBJ1-4; no firm D call. Germline CDR1 reads MNHNS; CDR2 reads SASEGT. The germline V and J ends were trimmed by 1 base and 0 bases, with 15 bases remaining between them. The CDR3 runs 18 residues. CDR3 sequence: CASSEVGFMAATNEKLFF. CDR3 bases: TGTGCCAGCAGTGAAGTCGGGTTTATGGCTGCAACTAATGAAAAACTGTTTTTT.

This chain joins TRBV7-9 and TRBJ2-5; tentative D call: TRBD2 (5 bases). This CDR3 is built from 14 residues. V lost 1 base, J lost 5 bases, and 11 bases lay in between. The germline CDR1 and CDR2 sequences are SEHNR and FQNEAQ (reference sequence). The CDR3 nucleotides are TGTGCCAGCAGCTTAGGAGGGATCGGGGAGACCCAGTACTTC. Its protein is CASSLGGIGETQYF.

A few counts support this clone. The CDR3 is CATQQGTPLGSPLHF. In DNA, the CDR3 is TGTGCCACTCAACAGGGGACACCTCTCGGTTCACCCCTCCACTTT. The rearrangement uses TRBV19 and TRBJ1-6, with 7 bases identical to TRBD1. With V trimmed by 10 bases and J by 9 bases, 15 bases remained unmatched. This CDR3 is 15 amino acids long. Germline lookup yields CDR1 LNHDA and CDR2 SQIVND (reference sequence).